The next 10 T cell receptor beta chains were all read from a single sample in a study of T cell repertoires in cytomegalovirus infection. MiXCR, applied by TCRdb to the reads, yields one record per CDR3 protein. The sample has some 500,000 distinct CDR3 sequences, roughly a third seen once. Which antigens these TCRs recognize remains unknown. Sample: cultured PBMCs, taken from culture after CMV antigen stimulation. Receptors originate from a human donor in good health (CMV status not recorded). Some clones in this sample may be carry-over from other donors' samples.

The chain is built from TRBV20-1 and TRBJ2-2, with D maybe TRBD2 (6 bases). The germline CDR1 and CDR2 sequences are DFQATT and SNEGSKA (reference sequence). Trimming shortened V by 3 bases and J by 4 bases, and 12 bases separated the two germline ends. CDR3 size: 14 residues. The CDR3 bases are TGCAGTGCTAGTACCGGGAGCGGCACCGGGGAGCTGTTTTTT. Its protein product is CSASTGSGTGELFF.

This sequence joins TRBV7-4 and TRBJ2-1, with 12 bases lining up with TRBD2. This CDR3 region has 16 residues. V dropped 5 bases and J dropped 7; count of bases not matched to a gene: 9. Germline lookup yields CDR1 SGHVT and CDR2 SQSDAQ. The CDR3, as DNA: TGTGCCAGCAGCCCCCGGACTAGCGGGAATGAAAATGAGCAGTTCTTC. This codes for CASSPRTSGNENEQFF. The variable domain in full, completed from reference TRBV7-4 and TRBJ2-1, reads GAGVSQSPRYKVAKRGRDVALRCDSISGHVTLYWYRQTLGQGSEVLTYSQSDAQRDKSGRPSGRFSAERPERSVSTLKIQRTEQGDSAVYLCASSPRTSGNENEQFFGPGTRLTVL.

This clonotype was counted a few times. The CDR3 region has the DNA TGTGCCAGCAACAAGCGGAGAGGGATCTACGAGCAGTACTTC. Amino acid sequence: CASNKRRGIYEQYF. The chain uses TRBV28 and TRBJ2-7, with a possible D match to TRBD2 (5 bases). The germline V gene has CDR1 MDHEN and CDR2 SYDVKM. V lost 7 bases, J lost 3 bases, and 16 bases lay in between. CDR3 size: 14 residues.

This clonotype was seen just once. The rearrangement joins TRBV4-1 to TRBJ1-2; possible D gene TRBD1, 6 bases. Trimming removed 4 bases from V and 6 bases from J, with 12 bases in between. Germline lookup yields CDR1 MGHRA and CDR2 YSYEKL. The CDR3 consists of 13 residues. CDR3 loop: CASSPPRGNGYTF. The CDR3, as DNA: TGCGCCAGCAGCCCCCCAAGGGGGAATGGCTACACCTTC.

CDR3 protein: CASSQESNEQFF. The CDR3 nucleotides read TGCGCCAGCAGCCAAGAGTCCAATGAGCAGTTCTTC. The V gene is TRBV4-1, the J gene TRBJ2-1; D gene ambiguous. Germline lookup yields CDR1 MGHRA and CDR2 YSYEKL. Trimming took off 0 bases at V and 6 bases at J, with 3 bases between the two ends. This CDR3 contains 12 residues.

In this sample, this clonotype turned up many times. The genes are TRBV7-2 and TRBJ1-1; 7 bases are a match to TRBD1. With V trimmed by 5 bases and J by 2 bases, 5 bases remained unmatched. The germline CDR1 and CDR2 sequences are SGHTA and FQGNSA. The CDR3 loop spans 14 amino acids. This CDR3 reads CASSLRTGNTEAFF. CDR3 nucleotides: TGTGCCAGCAGCCTACGGACAGGCAACACTGAAGCTTTCTTT.

Written as DNA, the CDR3 is TGTGCCAGCAGCCCCGTAGGTGGGGCCAACGTCCTGACTTTC. Translation: CASSPVGGANVLTF. The rearrangement uses TRBV7-2 and TRBJ2-6; D not resolved. Germline V gene lookup returns CDR1 SGHTA and CDR2 FQGNSA. The ends were cut back, 5 bases at V and 3 bases at J, with 8 bases in the middle. The CDR3 covers 14 residues.

This clonotype was picked up many times. The chain is built from TRBV7-2 and TRBJ1-2; unclear D gene. The germline V gene encodes CDR1 SGHTA and CDR2 FQGNSA. With 6 bases removed from V and 7 bases from J, the gap between germline ends came to 9 bases. The CDR3 contains 11 residues. The CDR3 region is CASRDPTGYTF. DNA for the CDR3: TGTGCCAGCAGGGATCCGACTGGCTACACCTTC.

The gene calls are TRBV29-1 and TRBJ2-7, with 8 bases aligning to TRBD1. Germline loops: CDR1 SQVTM, CDR2 ANQGSEA. CDR3 length: 11 residues. The ends lost 6 bases at V and 6 bases at J; junction bases unmatched: 4. In DNA, the CDR3 is TGCAGCGTGGGGACAGGCTCCGAGCAGTACTTC. Translated: CSVGTGSEQYF.

A few counts support this clonotype. The chain combines TRBV11-2 with TRBJ2-1, with a possible D match to TRBD2 (6 bases). The ends were cut back, 4 bases at V and 6 bases at J, with 19 bases in the middle. CDR1 is SGHAT and CDR2 is FQNNGV in the germline V gene. The CDR3 length is 16 residues. CDR3: CASSSGGTPLTNEQFF. In DNA, the CDR3 is TGTGCCAGCAGCTCGGGCGGGACTCCCCTCACCAATGAGCAGTTCTTC.